The 4 T cell receptor beta chains given below trace back to one sample, sequenced in a study of T cells in Graves' hyperthyroidism and ophthalmopathy. The source material, RNA transcripts, was used to amplify TCR beta CDR3 regions. When the TCR CDR3 underwent first-round RT-PCR, the HTBI primer set was used. MiXCR, run by TCRdb on the multiplex PCR reads, gives a single entry per CDR3 protein. The sample lists about 740,000 distinct CDR3 sequences, 13% to 15% occurring once. The sample taken for sequencing was blood. These receptors all come from a woman between 18 and 29 years old with Graves' hyperthyroidism.

In its sample, this clonotype was seen many times. V and J are TRBV11-1 and TRBJ2-3; D remains unclear. Germline CDR1 SGHAT, CDR2 FQDESV (reference sequence). V shed 1 base and J shed 5 bases, with 13 bases lying between them. The CDR3 extends over 15 amino acids. The CDR3 loop is CASSLGRGAVDTQYF. CDR3 DNA sequence: TGTGCCAGCAGCTTAGGACGCGGTGCGGTAGATACGCAGTATTTT.

This clonotype was observed many times. This chain joins TRBV6-2 or TRBV6-3 and TRBJ2-2, with D unclear. Looked up from germline, CDR1 is MNHEY and CDR2 is SVGEGT. Deletions cut 7 bases from V and 2 bases from J, with 8 bases between. This CDR3 is built from 13 residues. CDR3 coding DNA: TGTGCCAGCAAGGGCACTAACACCGGGGAGCTGTTTTTT. Protein sequence: CASKGTNTGELFF.

This clonotype has a count of ten or more. V gene TRBV4-2 combines with J gene TRBJ2-3; 7 bases align to TRBD2. Germline-derived CDR1 and CDR2 are LGHNA and YNFKEQ. The CDR3 loop spans 15 amino acids. V shed 1 base and J 0 bases; nucleotides not matched to a gene: 1. This chain's CDR3 is CASSQAAGSTDTQYF. The CDR3 bases are TGTGCCAGCAGCCAAGCAGCGGGGAGCACAGATACGCAGTATTTT.

In its sample, this clonotype was seen many times. This sequence joins TRBV7-6 and TRBJ2-1; 12 bases fit TRBD2. Germline V gene data show CDR1 as SGHVS and CDR2 as FNYEAQ. J gave up 6 bases and V 3 bases, and 6 bases lay outside the gene matches. The CDR3 sequence is 16 residues long. The CDR3 protein is CASSFLAGGPTNEQFF. The DNA for the CDR3 is TGTGCCAGCAGCTTCCTAGCGGGAGGGCCTACCAATGAGCAGTTCTTC.